This T cell receptor (beta chain) derives from a study of T cell repertoires in aging, cancer and after chemotherapy (dated by TCRdb to between 2018 and 2020). Regarding the research as a whole: Donors spanned six age groups from 30 or younger to 70 or older, with at least three individuals per group. In the solid tumor group, paired pre- and post-chemotherapy samples were obtained from brain tumor (glioblastoma) patients receiving temozolomide-based therapy. In total, the full dataset held some 8.2 million TCR reads. Peripheral blood TCR beta repertoires from healthy donors and cancer patients were profiled to examine immunoaging and T cell reconstitution after chemotherapy. Alongside about 97 healthy donors serving as a reference group, the cohort included some 210 cancer patients, of whom some 90 had hematological cancers and more than 110 had solid cancers. The investigation overall reported the following: In both cancer cohorts, the median generation probability rose over the chemotherapy interval, which suggests that the repertoire was reconstituted through rebound thymic output. It was noted by the authors that conclusions about immunological memory after chemotherapy cannot be drawn from the repertoire data. Compared with age-matched healthy donors, untreated patients with hematological or solid cancers had significantly lower TCR diversity and higher clonality in blood. In healthy donors, the decline in TCR diversity with age was mainly due to loss of richness, whereas in cancer patients loss of evenness also played a role.

Instead of sorted cells or RNA, genomic DNA extracted from peripheral blood served as the source for amplifying TCR beta rearrangements. Rearranged TRB sequences spanning V, D and J segments were amplified in a multiplex touch-down PCR with a mixed TRB-A/B primer pool. Illumina adapters and sample indices were attached to the amplicons in two consecutive PCR reactions using Phusion HS II polymerase. The amplicons were purified from gel with the NucleoSpin Gel and PCR Clean-up kit and then assessed with Qubit and an Agilent 2100 Bioanalyzer. The libraries were sequenced on an Illumina MiSeq with 600-cycle, single-indexed, paired-end runs. Per the original workflow: MiXCR versions 2.12 and 3.0.5 were used to process TRB sequences. Each unique CDR3 nucleotide sequence counted as one clone, and only productive sequences with at least two reads were retained. Shannon diversity, evenness, clonality (one minus evenness), and alpha-parameterized diversity profiles from alpha 0 to 5 were included as repertoire metrics. The IGoR algorithm was used to calculate generation probabilities for clones in the paired samples taken before and after chemotherapy. TCRdb ran its own pipeline on the public reads, namely fastp trimming at Q25 and MiXCR clone calling, and kept in-frame beta chains. CDR3 protein sequences are deduplicated, and each keeps its most common genes and DNA. TCRdb's processing, not the authors', yielded these V and J calls. The sample table shows about 2,900 distinct CDR3 sequences, and 22% are seen once. The top ten hold 3% to 3.5% of the sample.

Compared with the rest of its sample, this clonotype is large (0.1 to 1%). Its antigen has not been determined. Qualities for individual bases were not recorded, and no much larger clone is one base off. For CDR1 and CDR2, the germline V gene lists MNHEY and SVGAGI. Cut back by 5 bases and 8 bases, the V and J ends lie 15 bases apart. Its CDR3 holds 13 amino acids, cysteine through phenylalanine. Of all the DNA, just the CDR3 is kept, 39 bases in frame from base 1. The sequence links TRBV6-5 to TRBJ1-2, with no confidently assigned D gene. Sequenced: blood. This receptor was taken from a human donor with a solid tumor. The CDR3 region has the sequence CASSPVAIGGYTF. The sequence in DNA is TGTGCCAGCAGTCCCGTGGCAATCGGCGGCTACACCTTC.